This is a list of T cell receptor beta chains from one sample in a study of Tregs in tolerant kidney transplant recipients. Clones were sequenced by immunoSEQ multiplex PCR, and TCRdb holds only the in-frame ones, with some missing. The sample includes some 70,000 clones, 70% to 90% of them seen just once. The sample here was CD4+ T cells from blood, taken before the transplant. The origin of the receptors is a human donor who received a combined kidney and bone marrow transplant. The CDR3 runs from the conserved cysteine through the conserved F or W. The D gene is left open where the match is weak. For some rows the clone size is stated as once, few or many, or as a class when expanded; others skip it.

TRBV29-1	TRBJ2-3	NA	NA	CSVEGGRPTDTQYF	TGCAGCGTTGAAGGGGGGCGTCCCACAGATACGCAGTATTTT
TRBV2	TRBJ2-2	NA	NA	CASSEVRGFSAGELFF	TGTGCCAGCAGTGAAGTAAGGGGTTTCTCAGCCGGGGAGCTGTTTTTT
TRBV20-1	TRBJ1-2	TRBD1	NA	CSARGQHGYTF	TGCAGTGCGAGGGGACAGCATGGCTACACCTTC
TRBV6-5	TRBJ2-5	TRBD2	NA	CASSYGTGLAEETQYF	TGTGCCAGCAGTTACGGGACGGGACTAGCGGAAGAGACCCAGTACTTC
TRBV30	TRBJ2-1	NA	NA	CAWSVGQTSYNEQFF	TGTGCCTGGAGTGTAGGACAGACCTCCTACAATGAGCAGTTCTTC
TRBV27	TRBJ2-3	TRBD2	NA	CASSRPSTRTSGNTDTQYF	TGTGCCAGCAGTCGACCCTCCACTCGGACTAGCGGGAACACAGATACGCAGTATTTT
TRBV5-1	TRBJ2-5	TRBD2	few	CASSFGGSGGETQYF	TGCGCCAGCAGCTTCGGCGGGAGCGGGGGAGAGACCCAGTACTTC
TRBV18	TRBJ2-7	TRBD2	NA	CASSPGTSGRYEQYF	TGTGCCAGCTCACCAGGAACTAGCGGGCGCTACGAGCAGTACTTC
TRBV28	TRBJ2-7	NA	NA	CASSSQTALSSYEQYF	TGTGCCAGCAGTTCGCAGACAGCACTGAGCTCCTACGAGCAGTACTTC
TRBV6-5	TRBJ1-2	NA	NA	CASSYGEDYGYTF	TGTGCCAGCAGTTACGGGGAGGACTATGGCTACACCTTC
TRBV4-1	TRBJ2-5	TRBD2	NA	CASSQGLAQETQYF	TGCGCCAGCAGCCAAGGACTAGCGCAAGAGACCCAGTACTTC
TRBV5-8	TRBJ2-1	TRBD1	NA	CARSTGTVIYNEQFF	TGTGCCAGATCGACTGGGACAGTGATCTACAATGAGCAGTTCTTC
TRBV5-4	TRBJ2-7	NA	NA	CASSLYKGSAMSSYEQYF	TGTGCCAGCAGCTTGTATAAGGGTAGCGCAATGAGCTCCTACGAGCAGTACTTC
TRBV29-1	TRBJ2-3	NA	NA	CSDIGGSTDTQYF	TGCAGCGATATCGGCGGGAGCACAGATACGCAGTATTTT
TRBV11-2	TRBJ2-1	NA	NA	CASSFLKGEGGNEQFF	TGTGCCAGCAGCTTTCTCAAGGGGGAGGGGGGGAATGAGCAGTTCTTC
TRBV28	TRBJ1-1	NA	once	CASRPGDMNTEAFF	TGTGCCAGCAGGCCCGGAGATATGAACACTGAAGCTTTCTTT
TRBV28	TRBJ2-7	TRBD2	NA	CASSFSGTTYEQYF	TGTGCCAGCAGTTTTAGCGGGACTACCTACGAGCAGTACTTC
TRBV5-1	TRBJ2-7	TRBD1	NA	CASSLGQGPTYEQYF	TGCGCCAGCAGCTTGGGACAGGGGCCGACCTACGAGCAGTACTTC
TRBV29-1	TRBJ1-1	NA	once	CSVDLRASEAFF	TGCAGCGTTGATCTCAGGGCGAGTGAAGCTTTCTTT
TRBV29-1	TRBJ2-3	NA	NA	CSVANQRGTDTQYF	TGCAGCGTTGCCAACCAGCGGGGCACAGATACGCAGTATTTT
TRBV9	TRBJ2-7	TRBD1	NA	CASSVGGTGPGASYEQYF	TGTGCCAGCAGCGTAGGAGGGACAGGACCCGGAGCCTCCTACGAGCAGTACTTC
TRBV5-1	TRBJ1-1	NA	NA	CASSLHGENMNTEAFF	TGCGCCAGCAGCTTGCATGGGGAGAATATGAACACTGAAGCTTTCTTT
TRBV5-1	TRBJ2-5	NA	NA	CASSLAWEEETQYF	TGCGCCAGCAGCTTGGCTTGGGAGGAAGAGACCCAGTACTTC
TRBV28	TRBJ2-5	NA	once	CASSTTGSQYF	TGTGCCAGCAGTACTACAGGGTCACAGTACTTC
TRBV25-1	TRBJ2-3	TRBD2	NA	CASSDFNSGSGGTDTQYF	TGTGCCAGCAGTGATTTTAATAGCGGGAGTGGGGGCACAGATACGCAGTATTTT
TRBV28	TRBJ2-1	TRBD2	NA	CASTPSGTSGTRAVYEQFF	TGTGCCAGCACGCCGTCTGGGACTAGCGGGACCCGGGCTGTGTATGAGCAGTTCTTC
TRBV4-1	TRBJ1-1	TRBD1	NA	CASSTHPTGGDTEAFF	TGCGCCAGCAGCACCCATCCGACAGGGGGGGACACTGAAGCTTTCTTT
TRBV5-1	TRBJ2-1	NA	NA	CASSLAFGLSTNEQFF	TGCGCCAGCAGCTTGGCCTTTGGACTTTCAACTAATGAGCAGTTCTTC
TRBV14	TRBJ2-3	TRBD1	NA	CASSRTGGLADTQYF	TGTGCCAGCAGTCGGACAGGGGGCTTAGCAGATACGCAGTATTTT
TRBV27	TRBJ1-1	NA	NA	CASSSMDRNTEAFF	TGTGCCAGCAGTTCCATGGACAGGAACACTGAAGCTTTCTTT
TRBV6-5	TRBJ2-1	TRBD2	NA	CASSYSGSGDNEQFF	TGTGCCAGCAGCTACAGCGGGAGTGGCGACAATGAGCAGTTCTTC
TRBV27	TRBJ2-1	TRBD2	NA	CASSLRTSGYNEQFF	TGTGCCAGCAGTCTGCGGACTAGCGGCTACAATGAGCAGTTCTTC
TRBV7-3	TRBJ2-1	TRBD2	NA	CASSPGTSYNEQFF	TGTGCCAGCAGTCCCGGGACTAGCTACAATGAGCAGTTCTTC
TRBV7-9	TRBJ1-2	TRBD1	NA	CASSSGTGGYGYTF	TGTGCCAGCAGCTCCGGGACAGGGGGATATGGCTACACCTTC
TRBV9	TRBJ2-5	TRBD2	NA	CASSVGTSGSFQETQYF	TGTGCCAGCAGCGTAGGGACTAGCGGGAGCTTCCAAGAGACCCAGTACTTC
TRBV15	TRBJ2-1	TRBD2	NA	CATSRSLLETSGYNEQFF	TGTGCCACCAGCAGATCTCTCCTAGAGACTAGCGGATACAATGAGCAGTTCTTC
TRBV9	TRBJ2-5	TRBD2	NA	CASSVGTSGGEETQYF	TGTGCCAGCAGCGTGGGGACTAGCGGGGGGGAAGAGACCCAGTACTTC
TRBV25-1	TRBJ2-7	TRBD1	once	CASSEFGTAYEQYF	TGTGCCAGCAGTGAGTTCGGGACAGCATACGAGCAGTACTTC
TRBV5-1	TRBJ1-1	NA	few	CASSLGTRTEAFF	TGCGCCAGCAGCTTGGGGACACGTACTGAAGCTTTCTTT
TRBV6-1	TRBJ2-3	TRBD2	NA	CASSEARSGSIGRTQYF	TGTGCCAGCAGTGAAGCGCGAAGCGGGAGTATTGGGCGTACGCAGTATTTT
TRBV21-1	TRBJ2-7	NA	once	CASSKDVPREQYF	TGTGCCAGCAGCAAAGATGTCCCCCGCGAGCAGTACTTC
TRBV5-1	TRBJ1-2	TRBD1	NA	CASSLRQGAGYGYTF	TGCGCCAGCAGCTTGAGACAGGGGGCGGGCTATGGCTACACCTTC
TRBV7-7	TRBJ2-2	NA	NA	CASSISTENTGELFF	TGTGCCAGCAGCATCAGTACAGAGAACACCGGGGAGCTGTTTTTT
TRBV28	TRBJ2-7	TRBD1	NA	CASSSGQGDYEQYF	TGTGCCAGCAGTTCGGGACAGGGCGATTACGAGCAGTACTTC
TRBV5-1	TRBJ2-1	TRBD1	few	CASFRDRGYNEQFF	TGCGCCAGCTTCCGGGACAGGGGCTACAATGAGCAGTTCTTC
TRBV27	TRBJ2-5	NA	NA	CASSLGQPSQETQYF	TGTGCCAGCTCCCTCGGACAGCCATCCCAAGAGACCCAGTACTTC
TRBV9	TRBJ2-3	TRBD2	NA	CASSGPSGTSGSERTDTQYF	TGTGCCAGCAGCGGACCTTCCGGGACTAGCGGGAGTGAGAGAACAGATACGCAGTATTTT
TRBV7-3	TRBJ2-7	NA	NA	CASSPGGGGSGHEQYF	TGTGCCAGCAGTCCCGGGGGCGGCGGGAGTGGCCACGAGCAGTACTTC
TRBV6-1	TRBJ1-6	NA	NA	CASWGDYSPLHF	TGTGCCAGCTGGGGAGACTATTCACCCCTCCACTTT
TRBV7-9	TRBJ1-4	TRBD1	NA	CASSLGQGRKGVNEKLFF	TGTGCCAGCAGCTTAGGACAGGGTCGAAAGGGCGTAAATGAAAAACTGTTTTTT
TRBV27	TRBJ2-2	NA	NA	CASRGSGELFF	TGTGCCAGTAGGGGGTCTGGGGAGCTGTTTTTT
TRBV28	TRBJ2-5	TRBD1	NA	CASSIPQGASQKTQYF	TGTGCCAGCAGTATCCCACAGGGGGCGAGCCAAAAGACCCAGTACTTC
TRBV13	TRBJ2-1	TRBD2	NA	CASRESGSSYNEQFF	TGTGCCAGCAGAGAGAGCGGGAGCTCCTACAATGAGCAGTTCTTC
TRBV2	TRBJ1-1	NA	NA	CASEWANTEAFF	TGTGCCAGCGAGTGGGCAAACACTGAAGCTTTCTTT
TRBV29-1	TRBJ1-2	NA	NA	CSVGGGDYGYTF	TGCAGCGTTGGGGGCGGGGATTATGGCTACACCTTC
TRBV25-1	TRBJ1-2	NA	NA	CASSERTAYGYTF	TGTGCCAGCAGTGAACGGACAGCCTATGGCTACACCTTC